This T cell receptor (beta chain) was profiled in a study of cytotoxic CD8 clonotypes in ibrutinib-treated CLL. Study summary: Response samples were taken after a median approximately 13 months of treatment, range 6 to 36. Samples averaged about 260,000 productive templates and 90,000 to 100,000 productive rearrangements.

Overall study results and limits: The public clonotypes identified were infrequent and showed contraction or stability on treatment.

Germline trimming cut 4 bases from V and 5 bases from J; bases unmatched to any gene: 5. The germline V gene has CDR1 SGDLS and CDR2 YYNGEE. The CDR3 is made up of 15 amino acids. This clone came up a few times. The antigen is not known. The method was immunoSEQ multiplex PCR; TCRdb's version includes in-frame clones alone and lacks a portion of them. The sample consists of about 310,000 clones, roughly 80% of them appearing once. Sequencing used PBMCs, obtained before ibrutinib treatment. This TCR derives from a human donor with chronic lymphocytic leukemia. V usage is TRBV9 and J usage is TRBJ2-2; TRBD1 aligns across 10 bases. The CDR3 loop reads CASSPGTGVTGELFF. In DNA, the CDR3 is TGTGCCAGCAGCCCTGGGACAGGGGTGACCGGGGAGCTGTTTTTT.